What follows describes a single T cell receptor beta chain. This clone's antigen is unknown. No much larger clone is present one base from it, and per-base qualities are unavailable. TCR CDR3 regions were amplified from genomic DNA by multiplex PCR using the deep immunoSEQ assay. Extracted genomic DNA from each cell subset was spread evenly across all wells of several immunoSEQ 96-well plates, with each plate serving as a replicate. For unsorted PBMC, each replicate PCR was loaded with roughly 0.3 ug genomic DNA, equivalent to 30,000 or so T cell genomes. Unsorted PBMC genomic DNA was sequenced across ten immunoSEQ deep assay plates. The purified libraries were quantified using a Qubit 3.0 fluorometer, sized with a Bioanalyzer 2100, and then quantified again using the KAPA Library Quantification kit. Each immunoSEQ 96-well plate was sequenced on its own single-read 150-cycle Illumina NextSeq 550 flow cell. In the authors' own workflow: Because the immunoSEQ output held only junctional sequences and lacked quality scores, the filtering could not match the filtering applied to full-length reads. To assign V/J genes and CDR3, sequences were annotated using PyIR, a Python wrapper for IgBLAST v1.9, with IMGT germline references. Any read was removed if the V/J assignment was weak (E-value above 1e-6), the CDR3 was missing, or the read contained stop codons, out-of-frame junctions, or ambiguous translated residues. A V3J clonotype was defined by an identical inferred V gene, J gene, and CDR3 amino acid sequence. The percentage overlap between two repertoires was calculated by dividing the number of shared unique clonotypes by the size of the smaller repertoire. RTK rarefaction, the Chao1 estimator, and Recon v2.1 estimates of unobserved clonotypes were used to assess repertoire richness. TCRdb took over this immuneACCESS table, retaining in-frame rearrangements with V and J assigned. Such tables are incomplete; in checked studies, under half of the missing clones stem from an unresolved V gene, and the remainder is unexplained. That table gives V, J and clone size, and the DNA gave D and trimming. The sample table lists fewer than 550,000 clones, over 75% of them with a count of one. Approximately 12% of the sample is taken by the ten largest.

Trimming removed 4 bases from V and 7 bases from J, leaving 23 bases between the germline ends. The CDR3 measures 15 amino acids from cysteine to phenylalanine. The DNA shown is the 45-base CDR3, in frame from base 1. In the germline V gene, CDR1 corresponds to SQVTM and CDR2 to ANQGSEA. These data belong to a study of shared clonotypes between healthy human individuals (dated by TCRdb to the early 2020s). Regarding the research as a whole: A few men and a couple of women, aged 18 to 49 years, made up the cohort. Blood TCR repertoires of roughly five healthy adults were deeply sequenced to estimate repertoire size and the extent of clonotype sharing between individuals. Per donor, leukapheresis produced somewhere between about 0.85 and 9.5 billion PBMCs. To increase sequencing depth and limit assay-specific biases, TCR repertoire library preparation and sequencing were carried out by different laboratories using diverse techniques. General findings and caveats noted by the study authors: Only blood was sampled, and tissue TCR repertoires likely differ from those in blood. The small number of donors limited the genetic and exposure-history diversity represented. Based on pairwise subsampling, the degree of clonotype sharing among donors was expected to be affected by sequencing depth.

The donors were healthy, HIV-negative adults who had no recently reported acute infections or vaccinations. Every donor was a Caucasian adult living in Nashville, Tennessee, USA. For unsorted samples, 90 million or so PBMCs were counted and genomic DNA was extracted with the QIAamp DNA Blood Mini kit. After blood collection by leukapheresis, PBMCs were isolated using Ficoll-Histopaque density gradient centrifugation and then cryopreserved in the vapor phase of liquid nitrogen. The chain is encoded by TRBV29-1 joined to TRBJ2-7; the D gene is perhaps TRBD1, from 6 matching bases. The receptor was derived from a woman between 35 and 50 years old in good health. Some clones in this sample may be carry-over from other donors' samples. Specimen: PBMCs. The DNA reads as follows: TGCAGCGTTGTATCTCGGGACAAGCTTCGGGGTGAGCAGTACTTC. It codes for CSVVSRDKLRGEQYF.